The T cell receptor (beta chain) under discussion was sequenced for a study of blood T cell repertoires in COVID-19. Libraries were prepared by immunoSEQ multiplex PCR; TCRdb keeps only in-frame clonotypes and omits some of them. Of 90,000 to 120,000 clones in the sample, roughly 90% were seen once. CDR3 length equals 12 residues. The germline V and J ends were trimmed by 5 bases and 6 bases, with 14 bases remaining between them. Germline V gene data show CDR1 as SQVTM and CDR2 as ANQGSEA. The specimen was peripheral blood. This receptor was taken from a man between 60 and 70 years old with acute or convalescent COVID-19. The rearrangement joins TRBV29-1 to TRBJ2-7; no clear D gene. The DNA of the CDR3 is TGCAGCGTTCAAGCACAGTTCGCCGAGCAGTACTTC. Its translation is CSVQAQFAEQYF.